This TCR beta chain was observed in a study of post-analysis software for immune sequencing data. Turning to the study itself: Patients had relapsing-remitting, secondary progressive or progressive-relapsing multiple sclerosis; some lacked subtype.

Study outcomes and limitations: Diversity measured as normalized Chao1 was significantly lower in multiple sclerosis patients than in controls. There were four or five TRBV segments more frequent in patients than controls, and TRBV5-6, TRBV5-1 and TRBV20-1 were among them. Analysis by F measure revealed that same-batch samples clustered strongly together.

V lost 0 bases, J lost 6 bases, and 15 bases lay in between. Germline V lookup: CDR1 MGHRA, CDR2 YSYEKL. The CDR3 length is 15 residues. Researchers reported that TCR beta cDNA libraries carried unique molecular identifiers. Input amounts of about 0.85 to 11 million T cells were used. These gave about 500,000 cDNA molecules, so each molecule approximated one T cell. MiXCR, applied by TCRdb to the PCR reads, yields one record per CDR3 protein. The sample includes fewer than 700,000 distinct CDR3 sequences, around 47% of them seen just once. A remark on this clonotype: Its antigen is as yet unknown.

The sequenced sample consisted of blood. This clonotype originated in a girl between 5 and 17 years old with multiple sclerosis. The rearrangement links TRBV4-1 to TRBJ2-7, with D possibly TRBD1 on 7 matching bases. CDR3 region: CASSQEARGRIEQYF. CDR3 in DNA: TGCGCCAGCAGCCAAGAAGCCAGGGGGAGGATCGAGCAGTACTTC.